What follows are 3 T cell receptor beta chains derived from one specimen sequenced in a study of blood T cell repertoires in COVID-19. This table comes from immunoSEQ multiplex PCR, and its TCRdb copy is limited to in-frame clones, with some not included. The table includes roughly 120,000 clones, about 80% detected once. The sequencing sample was made of peripheral blood. Receptors originate from an older man with active or convalescent COVID-19.

The chain recombines TRBV12-3 or TRBV12-4 with TRBJ1-5; 8 bases agree with TRBD1. The CDR3 loop spans 13 amino acids. V was clipped by 5 bases and J by 8 bases; unmatched bases: 5. DNA of the CDR3: TGTGCCAGCAGTCAGGGGGCCTGGGAGCCCCAGCATTTT. Its translation is CASSQGAWEPQHF.

The chain is built from TRBV6-6 and TRBJ2-7; tentative D call: TRBD2 (5 bases). V was trimmed by 6 bases and J by 1 base, leaving 10 bases between them. CDR3 length: 13 residues. Looked up from germline, CDR1 is MNHNY and CDR2 is SVGAGI (reference sequence). The CDR3 DNA reads TGTGCCAGCAGCCACCCGGGGTCCTACGAGCAGTACTTC. Translated, it gives CASSHPGSYEQYF.

The rearrangement joins TRBV5-1 to TRBJ2-7; D not resolved. The CDR3 consists of 14 residues. Trimming took off 4 bases at V and 5 bases at J, with 16 bases between the two ends. Germline V gene sequence: CDR1 SGHRS, CDR2 YFSETQ. The CDR3 sequence: CASSDGARRDEQYF. DNA for the CDR3: TGCGCCAGCAGCGACGGAGCGCGACGGGACGAGCAGTACTTC. The entire variable domain, with the rest obtained from reference TRBV5-1 and TRBJ2-7, is as follows: KAGVTQTPRYLIKTRGQQVTLSCSPISGHRSVSWYQQTPGQGLQFLFEYFSETQRNKGNFPGRFSGRQFSNSRSEMNVSTLELGDSALYLCASSDGARRDEQYFGPGTRLTVT.